This is a list of T cell receptor beta chains from one sample in a study of blood T cell repertoires in COVID-19. Some clones are missing from TCRdb's copy, which holds only in-frame ones; the method was immunoSEQ multiplex PCR. The table shows 150,000 to 200,000 clones, with 80% to 85% occurring only once. Sequencing was done on a sample of peripheral blood. These receptors were collected from a human donor with acute or convalescent COVID-19. The donor label of this sample is uncertain. CDR3s include the opening cysteine and the closing phenylalanine or tryptophan. The D gene is left open where the match is weak. Where a row states a size, it is once, few, many or the class of an expanded clone; other rows omit it.

v_gene: TRBV29-1; d_gene: TRBD1; j_gene: TRBJ1-1; abundance: few; CDR3nt: TGCAGCGTGGCGACAGGGGGCCAGACTGAAGCTTTCTTT; CDR3aa: CSVATGGQTEAFF
v_gene: TRBV5-1; d_gene: TRBD2; j_gene: TRBJ2-1; abundance: few; CDR3nt: TGCGCCAGCAGCTTTTTGGCTAGCGGGGGGGCCGCAAATGAGCAGTTCTTC; CDR3aa: CASSFLASGGAANEQFF
v_gene: TRBV19; d_gene: TRBD1; j_gene: TRBJ2-7; abundance: .; CDR3nt: TGTGCCAGTAGTATCGGACAGGTTTACGAGCAGTACTTC; CDR3aa: CASSIGQVYEQYF
v_gene: TRBV2; d_gene: TRBD2; j_gene: TRBJ2-3; abundance: .; CDR3nt: TGTGCCAGCAGTGAGGGGGTGGCGGGGGGTCTTGTAGATACGCAGTATTTT; CDR3aa: CASSEGVAGGLVDTQYF
v_gene: TRBV18; d_gene: .; j_gene: TRBJ2-6; abundance: few; CDR3nt: TGTGCCAGCTCACCAGACAGAACCTTTGGGGCCAACGTCCTGACTTTC; CDR3aa: CASSPDRTFGANVLTF
v_gene: TRBV5-1; d_gene: TRBD1; j_gene: TRBJ2-7; abundance: .; CDR3nt: TGCGCCAGCAGCTTGTTCGGGACAGGGGGCGACGAGCAGTACTTC; CDR3aa: CASSLFGTGGDEQYF
v_gene: TRBV2; d_gene: .; j_gene: TRBJ2-6; abundance: .; CDR3nt: TGTGCCAGCAGTGAGGAGGGGCGTGGGGCCAACGTCCTGACTTTC; CDR3aa: CASSEEGRGANVLTF
v_gene: TRBV6-2/TRBV6-3; d_gene: .; j_gene: TRBJ1-3; abundance: .; CDR3nt: TGTGCCAGCAGTGAGAGGGCGAACTCTGGAAACACCATATATTTT; CDR3aa: CASSERANSGNTIYF
v_gene: TRBV7-9; d_gene: .; j_gene: TRBJ2-2; abundance: .; CDR3nt: TGTGCCAGCAGCTCCCAGGAGGGCACCGGGGAGCTGTTTTTT; CDR3aa: CASSSQEGTGELFF
v_gene: TRBV28; d_gene: .; j_gene: TRBJ2-1; abundance: .; CDR3nt: TGTGCCAGCAGCCCCGACAGAGCCCGTCACAATGAGCAGTTCTTC; CDR3aa: CASSPDRARHNEQFF
v_gene: TRBV19; d_gene: .; j_gene: TRBJ1-2; abundance: .; CDR3nt: TGTGCCAGTAGTATCGGGCTAGGGGTGGATGGCTACACCTTC; CDR3aa: CASSIGLGVDGYTF
v_gene: TRBV30; d_gene: .; j_gene: TRBJ1-1; abundance: .; CDR3nt: TGTGCCTGGAGTAAGGGTCAGGGCAGCCCTGAAGCTTTCTTT; CDR3aa: CAWSKGQGSPEAFF
v_gene: TRBV6-5; d_gene: .; j_gene: TRBJ1-2; abundance: .; CDR3nt: TGTGCCAGCAGCATAACAGGGATTGGTAACTATGGCTACACCTTC; CDR3aa: CASSITGIGNYGYTF
v_gene: TRBV19; d_gene: .; j_gene: TRBJ2-1; abundance: .; CDR3nt: TGTGCCAGTACCCATCAAGCGGGTTCCTACAATGAGCAGTTCTTC; CDR3aa: CASTHQAGSYNEQFF
v_gene: TRBV20-1; d_gene: .; j_gene: TRBJ1-1; abundance: .; CDR3nt: TGCAGTGCTAGGGCCCCTCCCGCTTTCTTT; CDR3aa: CSARAPPAFF
v_gene: TRBV19; d_gene: TRBD1; j_gene: TRBJ2-7; abundance: few; CDR3nt: TGTGCCAGTAGTATAGTCGGGACAGGGGGAGAGCAGTACTTC; CDR3aa: CASSIVGTGGEQYF
v_gene: TRBV19; d_gene: TRBD1; j_gene: TRBJ1-6; abundance: .; CDR3nt: TGTGCCAGTAGTCTCCGGGACAGGGATAATTCACCCCTCCACTTT; CDR3aa: CASSLRDRDNSPLHF
v_gene: TRBV19; d_gene: .; j_gene: TRBJ1-2; abundance: few; CDR3nt: TGTGCCAGTAGTCCCCGGACTGCCTCGGGAGGCTACACCTTC; CDR3aa: CASSPRTASGGYTF
v_gene: TRBV5-4; d_gene: TRBD2; j_gene: TRBJ2-7; abundance: .; CDR3nt: TGTGCCAGCAGCTTGGAGTGGGGGGGCGAGCAGTACTTC; CDR3aa: CASSLEWGGEQYF
v_gene: TRBV14; d_gene: TRBD1; j_gene: TRBJ2-2; abundance: .; CDR3nt: TGTGCCAGCAGCCTACTACAGGGGGCGGGTAACACCGGGGAGCTGTTTTTT; CDR3aa: CASSLLQGAGNTGELFF
v_gene: TRBV6-1; d_gene: TRBD1; j_gene: TRBJ1-4; abundance: .; CDR3nt: TGTGCCAGCAGGTCCCTGAGGACAGGATTTAAAAAACTGTTTTTT; CDR3aa: CASRSLRTGFKKLFF
v_gene: TRBV7-9; d_gene: .; j_gene: TRBJ2-7; abundance: .; CDR3nt: TGTGCCAGCAGCTTAGGGGCAGACTACGAGCAGTACTTC; CDR3aa: CASSLGADYEQYF
v_gene: TRBV19; d_gene: .; j_gene: TRBJ1-1; abundance: .; CDR3nt: TGTGCCAGTAGTATTGAGGCACCACCCACTGAAGCTTTCTTT; CDR3aa: CASSIEAPPTEAFF
v_gene: TRBV28; d_gene: .; j_gene: TRBJ2-3; abundance: .; CDR3nt: TGTGCCAGCAGTTCAGGGATCGCAGATACGCAGTATTTT; CDR3aa: CASSSGIADTQYF
v_gene: TRBV11-2; d_gene: .; j_gene: TRBJ2-7; abundance: .; CDR3nt: TGTGCCAGCAGCTTAGTCGGAGGTCTGCGGCCCATTCCCTACGAGCAGTACTTC; CDR3aa: CASSLVGGLRPIPYEQYF
v_gene: TRBV5-4; d_gene: TRBD2; j_gene: TRBJ2-2; abundance: .; CDR3nt: TGTGCCAGCAGCGGGCGGCGGGAAGCGGGGAGAGGGGAGCTGTTTTTT; CDR3aa: CASSGRREAGRGELFF
v_gene: TRBV5-1; d_gene: .; j_gene: TRBJ1-1; abundance: .; CDR3nt: TGCGCCAGCAGCTTAAGTACAGGCCTCATGAACACTGAAGCTTTCTTT; CDR3aa: CASSLSTGLMNTEAFF
v_gene: TRBV5-6; d_gene: .; j_gene: TRBJ2-7; abundance: few; CDR3nt: TGTGCCAGCAGCTTGCGGCCCGGAGGTACGTACGAGCAGTACTTC; CDR3aa: CASSLRPGGTYEQYF
v_gene: TRBV10-3; d_gene: .; j_gene: TRBJ1-2; abundance: .; CDR3nt: TGTGCCATCAGCTTCGACAGCCCTAACTATGGCTACACCTTC; CDR3aa: CAISFDSPNYGYTF
v_gene: TRBV19; d_gene: .; j_gene: TRBJ2-2; abundance: .; CDR3nt: TGTGCCAGTAGACGGAAAGGGGACACCGGGGAGCTGTTTTTT; CDR3aa: CASRRKGDTGELFF
v_gene: TRBV5-6; d_gene: .; j_gene: TRBJ1-3; abundance: few; CDR3nt: TGTGCCAGCAGCCACCGCGGGACCGCTGGAAACACCATATATTTT; CDR3aa: CASSHRGTAGNTIYF
v_gene: TRBV29-1; d_gene: TRBD2; j_gene: TRBJ2-7; abundance: once; CDR3nt: TGCAGCGTTGAAGGACTAGCGGGGTACGAGCAGTACTTC; CDR3aa: CSVEGLAGYEQYF
v_gene: TRBV6-5; d_gene: .; j_gene: TRBJ1-5; abundance: .; CDR3nt: TGTGCCAGCAGTTACTCCACAGGGCAGCCCCAGCATTTT; CDR3aa: CASSYSTGQPQHF
v_gene: TRBV3-1/TRBV3-2; d_gene: TRBD2; j_gene: TRBJ2-1; abundance: .; CDR3nt: TGTGCCAGCAGCTTGAAGACTAGCGGGAGGGGGAATGAGCAGTTCTTC; CDR3aa: CASSLKTSGRGNEQFF
v_gene: TRBV2; d_gene: .; j_gene: TRBJ2-1; abundance: once; CDR3nt: TGTGCCAGCAGTGTAGTAAGCTCCTACAATGAGCAGTTCTTC; CDR3aa: CASSVVSSYNEQFF
v_gene: TRBV5-1; d_gene: .; j_gene: TRBJ1-1; abundance: .; CDR3nt: TGCGCCAGCAGCCGGTCCGTCCCAGGGATGAACACTGAAGCTTTCTTT; CDR3aa: CASSRSVPGMNTEAFF
v_gene: TRBV18; d_gene: .; j_gene: TRBJ2-7; abundance: few; CDR3nt: TGTGCCAGCTCACCACTTTCCGACCGGAGAGGATCCTACGAGCAGTACTTC; CDR3aa: CASSPLSDRRGSYEQYF
v_gene: TRBV7-2; d_gene: .; j_gene: TRBJ2-7; abundance: .; CDR3nt: TGTGCCAGCGCAGGGGGAGGCTACGAGCAGTACTTC; CDR3aa: CASAGGGYEQYF
v_gene: TRBV5-6; d_gene: TRBD2; j_gene: TRBJ2-1; abundance: .; CDR3nt: TGTGCCAGCAGTCCATTCGGAGCGGGGGCGTTCAATGAGCAGTTCTTC; CDR3aa: CASSPFGAGAFNEQFF
v_gene: TRBV7-8; d_gene: .; j_gene: TRBJ1-2; abundance: .; CDR3nt: TGTGCCAGCAGCCGAGCGGGGGCCTATGGCTACACCTTC; CDR3aa: CASSRAGAYGYTF
v_gene: TRBV5-1; d_gene: .; j_gene: TRBJ2-3; abundance: .; CDR3nt: TGCGCCAGCAGCCTAGGACAAGAAAACCCCACAGATACGCAGTATTTT; CDR3aa: CASSLGQENPTDTQYF
v_gene: TRBV25-1; d_gene: .; j_gene: TRBJ2-1; abundance: .; CDR3nt: TGTGCCAGCAGTGTGGCAGGGAATGAGCAGTTCTTC; CDR3aa: CASSVAGNEQFF
v_gene: TRBV27; d_gene: TRBD2; j_gene: TRBJ2-5; abundance: .; CDR3nt: TGTGCCAGCAGTCAAGGACTAGCGGGAGCTACGCCCCAGTACTTC; CDR3aa: CASSQGLAGATPQYF